The table lists the clone carrying this T cell receptor (beta chain) with many counts. No antigen is known for it. Purity exceeding 95% was reached by all sorted populations. Trimming cost V 7 bases and J 5 bases; bases outside gene matches: 9. This CDR3 has 14 amino acids. Per germline, CDR1 SGHNT and CDR2 YYREEE (reference sequence). The source of the sample is a study of beta chain features in type 1 diabetes. TCRB transcripts that were expressed got sequenced, as all of the isolated RNA had been reverse transcribed. Profiled with immunoSEQ multiplex PCR; TCRdb holds only in-frame clones, not every one. The data hold hundreds of thousands of clones, with 7% to 9% observed a single time. Study-level results: Lower insertion and higher deletion counts appeared at VDJ junctions in type 1 diabetes patients. PCR, the amplification step, might favor shorter templates, equally in patients and controls.

The sequenced sample consisted of central memory CD4+ T cells from blood. This receptor was taken from a woman under 30 in good health. The chain has TRBV5-4 and TRBJ2-1; 7 bases line up with TRBD1. CDR3 residues: CASQGQASHNEQFF. CDR3 bases: TGTGCCAGCCAAGGACAGGCGTCACACAATGAGCAGTTCTTC.